This paragraph reports one T cell receptor beta chain. As yet, its antigen is unknown. This sample stems from a study of OX40 agonist ivuxolimab in advanced cancers. Study in general: Ivuxolimab, an agonistic anti-OX40 (CD134) antibody, was given to patients.

Findings and limits, study-wide: On average, CD8+ T cells had more expanded clones than CD4+. Low normalized T-cell clonal expansion was also seen in some nonresponders. CD4+ and CD8+ blood T cells expanded clonally by week 6 at 0.1 to 3.0 mg/kg.

The data were produced by immunoSEQ multiplex PCR, yet TCRdb's version contains in-frame clones alone and is incomplete. The sample lists some 57,000 clones, approximately 90% occurring once. The CDR3 length is 14 residues. Trimming pared 2 bases from V and 6 bases from J, leaving 14 bases between. The germline V gene encodes CDR1 KGHSH and CDR2 LQKENI. The source material was CD4+ or CD8+ T cells sorted from blood, sampled in a trial of the OX40 agonist ivuxolimab. The TCR sequence derives from an adult with an advanced solid tumor such as melanoma, head and neck, liver or kidney cancer. The V and J genes are TRBV18 and TRBJ2-7; the D gene is possibly TRBD2 (6 bases). The chain's CDR3 is CASSPGAGMVEQYF. Here the CDR3 DNA reads TGTGCCAGCTCACCAGGGGCGGGAATGGTCGAGCAGTACTTC.